Following are 32 T cell receptor beta chains from one sample sequenced in a study of blood T cell repertoires in COVID-19. Sequenced by immunoSEQ multiplex PCR; TCRdb stores in-frame clones only, minus some. This table has some 82,000 clones, about four fifths appearing once. The sequenced sample consisted of peripheral blood. Receptors originate from an elderly man with acute or convalescent COVID-19.

This clone was observed once. The chain combines TRBV7-3 with TRBJ2-1; 11 nucleotides align to TRBD2. This CDR3 contains 15 residues. The trim removed 5 bases at V and 6 bases at J, leaving 6 bases unmatched. Germline V gene sequence: CDR1 SGHTA, CDR2 FQGTGA. The CDR3 loop reads CASSARLAGFNEQFF. CDR3 nucleotide sequence: TGTGCCAGCAGCGCAAGACTAGCGGGATTCAATGAGCAGTTCTTC.

The chain has TRBV7-3 and TRBJ2-2, with 7 bases identical to TRBD2. The V segment lost 5 bases and the J segment 7 bases; nucleotides outside the gene matches: 7. Germline values: CDR1 SGHTA, CDR2 FQGTGA. The CDR3 is 14 amino acids. CDR3 DNA sequence: TGTGCCAGCAGCCAACTAGCTAGCGGCGGGGAGCTGTTTTTT. This codes for CASSQLASGGELFF.

The rearrangement uses TRBV6-5 and TRBJ1-2, with 8 bases lining up with TRBD1. The V gene end was trimmed by 5 bases and the J gene end by 7 bases; junction bases not matched to a gene: 9. The CDR3 length is 14 residues. Germline V gives CDR1 MNHEY, CDR2 SVGAGI. The CDR3 DNA is TGTGCCAGCAGTAGGACAGGGAGGGAAATTGGCTACACCTTC. As protein: CASSRTGREIGYTF.

The rearrangement joins TRBV11-2 to TRBJ2-1; 9 positions match TRBD2. CDR3 length: 16 amino acids. Germline CDR1 is SGHAT and CDR2 is FQNNGV. The ends lost 0 bases at V and 9 bases at J; junction bases unmatched: 9. The CDR3 DNA sequence: TGTGCCAGCAGCTTAGATCTTAATAGCGGGAGTAGTGAGCAGTTCTTC. It encodes CASSLDLNSGSSEQFF.

This clone appeared once. The chain combines TRBV24-1 with TRBJ2-3; D is perhaps TRBD1 (6 bases). Germline loops: CDR1 KGHDR, CDR2 SFDVKD. The CDR3 totals 17 residues. V was clipped by 5 bases and J by 0 bases, with 17 bases between them. The CDR3 bases are TGTGCCACCAGTGCCTCGTGGGGGCAGGGGAGCACAGATACGCAGTATTTT. Translated: CATSASWGQGSTDTQYF.

The chain links TRBV5-1 to TRBJ2-1, with 15 bases fitting TRBD2. Per the germline V gene, CDR1 is SGHRS and CDR2 is YFSETQ. With V trimmed by 4 bases and J by 3 bases, 8 bases remained unmatched. This CDR3 has 18 amino acids. CDR3 coding DNA: TGCGCCAGCAGCCAGGGACTAGCGGGAGGAGGCGACTACAATGAGCAGTTCTTC. Translation gives CASSQGLAGGGDYNEQFF.

The chain uses TRBV30 and TRBJ1-5; D is unresolved. V was shortened by 0 bases and J by 2 bases, with 8 bases between the two germline ends. Germline CDR1 GTSNPN, CDR2 SVGIG (reference sequence). This CDR3 has 14 residues. DNA for the CDR3: TGTGCCTGGAGTGTACCAGGTCGCAATCAGCCCCAGCATTTT. Translated: CAWSVPGRNQPQHF.

The chain recombines TRBV6-1 with TRBJ1-6; a possible D gene is TRBD1 (6 bases). Germline V gene data show CDR1 as MNHNS and CDR2 as SASEGT. V lost 1 base to trimming and J lost 8 bases, with 9 bases between them. CDR3 length: 14 amino acids. DNA for the CDR3: TGTGCCAGCAGTGAAGGAGGGGGTGATTCACCCCTCCACTTT. Its translation: CASSEGGGDSPLHF.

This clone was recorded once. The rearrangement joins TRBV10-3 to TRBJ2-1, with 15 bases lining up with TRBD2. The CDR3 length is 17 residues. V gave up 6 bases and J gave up 9 bases; unmatched junction bases: 12. Germline CDR1 is ENHRY and CDR2 is SYGVKD. The CDR3, as DNA: TGTGCCATCAGCAACCTAATAGGACTAGCGGGAGGGTCTGAGCAGTTCTTC. This translates into CAISNLIGLAGGSEQFF.

The chain carries TRBV18 and TRBJ2-4; 7 bases map to TRBD2. The germline V gene has CDR1 KGHSH and CDR2 LQKENI. CDR3 size: 14 residues. After removal of 3 bases from V and 5 bases from J, the junction contained 4 bases not matched to a gene. The DNA of the CDR3 is TGTGCCAGCTCACCTAACCTAGCGGAAAACATTCAGTACTTC. Translated: CASSPNLAENIQYF.

The chain joins TRBV19 to TRBJ2-7; 9 nucleotides align to TRBD2. Germline V CDR1 and CDR2: LNHDA, SQIVND (reference sequence). V lost 5 bases and J lost 0; bases outside the gene matches: 14. This CDR3 has 18 residues. In nucleotides, the CDR3 is TGTGCCAGTAGTCCCCGGAGGGCGGGAGGGCCAAGCTCCTACGAGCAGTACTTC. Protein: CASSPRRAGGPSSYEQYF.

The CDR3 bases are TGCGCCAGCAGTACCGGACAGGGTGCTTCACCCCTCCACTTT. Protein product: CASSTGQGASPLHF. The gene calls are TRBV5-1 and TRBJ1-6; 8 bases match TRBD1. This CDR3 has 14 residues. Germline V lookup: CDR1 SGHRS, CDR2 YFSETQ. Germline trimming cut 5 bases from V and 9 bases from J; bases unmatched to any gene: 7.

V is TRBV9 and J is TRBJ1-1; tentatively, D is TRBD1 (5 bases). The CDR3 contains 16 residues. Deletions cut 4 bases from V and 3 bases from J, with 19 bases between. Germline loops: CDR1 SGDLS, CDR2 YYNGEE. DNA of the CDR3: TGTGCCAGCAGCCCTCTCCTCCGGGGGGAGTACACTGAAGCTTTCTTT. It specifies CASSPLLRGEYTEAFF.

This clone is labeled as medium-sized. The J gene is TRBJ1-6, the V gene TRBV6-5, with D possibly matching TRBD1 (6 bases). Germline CDR1 and CDR2: MNHEY and SVGAGI. Trimming shortened V by 3 bases and J by 9 bases, and 9 bases separated the two germline ends. The CDR3 consists of 13 residues. In DNA form, the CDR3 reads TGTGCCAGCAGTTATCAGGGGAGTTCACCCCTCCACTTT. It yields the protein CASSYQGSSPLHF.

This chain joins TRBV5-1 and TRBJ2-7, with a weak D call TRBD1 (5 bases). Germline CDR1 reads SGHRS; CDR2 reads YFSETQ. The CDR3 is 14 residues long. Trimming shortened V by 5 bases and J by 0 bases, and 12 bases separated the two germline ends. CDR3 DNA: TGCGCCAGCAGGGGCCAGGGAAGCTCCTACGAGCAGTACTTC. This codes for CASRGQGSSYEQYF.

V gene TRBV28 combines with J gene TRBJ2-1, with a weak D call TRBD2 (6 bases). Germline CDR1 reads MDHEN; CDR2 reads SYDVKM. Trimming cost V 5 bases and J 9 bases, with 17 bases left between them. CDR3 length equals 14 residues. CDR3 in DNA: TGTGCCAGCAGTGAAAGGGGAGGTCCCAGTGAGCAGTTCTTC. Its protein is CASSERGGPSEQFF.

V and J are TRBV5-1 and TRBJ2-5; 11 nucleotides line up with TRBD2. J gave up 4 bases and V 4 bases, and 12 bases lay outside the gene matches. This CDR3 has 17 residues. Germline values: CDR1 SGHRS, CDR2 YFSETQ. The CDR3 reads CASSPLASGRTGETQYF. The CDR3 nucleotides are TGCGCCAGCAGCCCGTTGGCTAGCGGGAGGACGGGAGAGACCCAGTACTTC. The full variable domain, with the rest looked up from reference TRBV5-1 and TRBJ2-5, is KAGVTQTPRYLIKTRGQQVTLSCSPISGHRSVSWYQQTPGQGLQFLFEYFSETQRNKGNFPGRFSGRQFSNSRSEMNVSTLELGDSALYLCASSPLASGRTGETQYFGPGTRLLVL.

With regard to this clone: An end of the junction differs from the germline gene, which may be a read error. This chain connects TRBV29-1 to TRBJ2-1, with 8 bases matching TRBD1. Germline V gene lookup returns CDR1 SQVTM and CDR2 ANQGSEA. This CDR3 has 11 residues. The CDR3, as DNA: TGCAGCGTTTCGACAGGGGTCCCAGGGCTCTTC. It is translated as CSVSTGVPGLF.

The J gene is TRBJ2-1, the V gene TRBV28; D may be TRBD1 (6 bases). Trimming took off 8 bases at V and 4 bases at J, with 15 bases between the two ends. Germline CDR1 reads MDHEN; CDR2 reads SYDVKM. The CDR3 extends over 14 amino acids. The CDR3 DNA reads TGTGCCAGCGGGCCCGTCGACAGGTACAATGAGCAGTTCTTC. It translates to CASGPVDRYNEQFF. The full variable domain, rest sourced from reference TRBV28 and TRBJ2-1, is DVKVTQSSRYLVKRTGEKVFLECVQDMDHENMFWYRQDPGLGLRLIYFSYDVKMKEKGDIPEGYSVSREKKERFSLILESASTNQTSMYLCASGPVDRYNEQFFGPGTRLTVL.

The genes are TRBV5-4 and TRBJ2-7; 10 bases map to TRBD1. The CDR3 extends over 14 amino acids. V lost 4 bases to trimming and J lost 1 base; unmatched junction nucleotides: 2. Germline V gives CDR1 SGHNT, CDR2 YYREEE (reference sequence). The CDR3 spells CASSEDRGSYEQYF. The CDR3 coding sequence is TGTGCCAGCAGCGAGGACAGGGGGTCCTACGAGCAGTACTTC. Drawing the rest from reference TRBV5-4 and TRBJ2-7, the complete variable domain is ETGVTQSPTHLIKTRGQQVTLRCSSQSGHNTVSWYQQALGQGPQFIFQYYREEENGRGNFPPRFSGLQFPNYSSELNVNALELDDSALYLCASSEDRGSYEQYFGPGTRLTVT.

This sequence joins TRBV29-1 and TRBJ1-1; TRBD1 matches 7 bases. The CDR3 length is 13 residues. Germline values: CDR1 SQVTM, CDR2 ANQGSEA. After removal of 5 bases from V and 0 bases from J, the junction contained 3 bases not matched to a gene. The CDR3 DNA is TGCAGCGTTCACGGGACAGTGAACACTGAAGCTTTCTTT. Its protein is CSVHGTVNTEAFF.

The CDR3 DNA reads TGTGCCAGCAGCCGCGGGACAGGGGGAGGGGGAACGGCCCTCCACTTT. This translates into CASSRGTGGGGTALHF. The V gene is TRBV3-1 (or the pseudogene TRBV3-2), the J gene TRBJ1-6, with TRBD1 matching 11 bases. J lost 14 bases, V lost 4 bases, and 13 bases had no gene match. The CDR3 loop spans 16 amino acids. Germline V gene lookup returns CDR1 LGHDT and CDR2 YNNKEL (reference sequence).

This clone was recorded once. The chain couples TRBV3-1 (or the pseudogene TRBV3-2) to TRBJ1-2, with 7 bases identical to TRBD1. In germline, CDR1 is LGHDT, CDR2 YNNKEL (reference sequence). The CDR3 length is 13 residues. The trim removed 4 bases at V and 4 bases at J, leaving 3 bases unmatched. CDR3 DNA: TGTGCCAGCAGCCGGGACAGCGTCTATGGCTACACCTTC. Amino acid sequence: CASSRDSVYGYTF.

The chain recombines TRBV6-1 with TRBJ2-3; 7 bases align to TRBD2. Germline CDR1 MNHNS, CDR2 SASEGT. The CDR3 sequence is 14 residues long. The trim removed 7 bases at V and 3 bases at J, leaving 7 bases unmatched. The CDR3 DNA reads TGTGCCAGCATTCGGGGGGATAGGACAGATACGCAGTATTTT. Its translation is CASIRGDRTDTQYF.

This chain links TRBV28 with TRBJ1-1; 7 bases fit TRBD1. V shed 7 bases, J shed 3 bases, and the junction held 14 bases outside the gene matches. Germline CDR1 MDHEN, CDR2 SYDVKM. This CDR3 contains 16 residues. CDR3 sequence: CASTPGGAGGDTEAFF. CDR3 DNA sequence: TGTGCCAGCACCCCTGGGGGAGCAGGGGGAGACACTGAAGCTTTCTTT.

This chain links TRBV5-6 with TRBJ2-7; 7 bases line up with TRBD1. Trimming at V came to 2 bases and at J to 3 bases, leaving 5 bases not matched to a gene. The CDR3 is 14 residues long. Looked up from germline, CDR1 is SGHDT and CDR2 is YYEEEE. The CDR3, as DNA: TGTGCCAGCAGCTTACAGGGGAATGTCTACGAGCAGTACTTC. Translation: CASSLQGNVYEQYF.

Comment on this clone: One end of the junction is discordant with germline, which a read error may explain. The genes are TRBV18 and TRBJ1-2, with 7 positions matching TRBD1. This CDR3 is 15 amino acids long. Germline CDR1 and CDR2: KGHSH and LQKENI. CDR3 DNA sequence: TGTGCCAGCTCACCACAAAAGACAGGGAACTTTGGCTACACCTTC. It is translated as CASSPQKTGNFGYTF.

The gene calls are TRBV7-6 and TRBJ2-1; 9 bases fit TRBD1. Trimming at V came to 5 bases and at J to 7 bases, leaving 12 bases not matched to a gene. The CDR3 runs 16 residues. The germline gives CDR1 SGHVS, CDR2 FNYEAQ. CDR3 residues: CASSPGTGSAGNEQFF. The DNA for the CDR3 is TGTGCCAGCAGCCCTGGGACAGGGTCTGCAGGGAATGAGCAGTTCTTC. The variable domain in full, with the rest retrieved from reference TRBV7-6 and TRBJ2-1, is GAGVSQSPRYKVTKRGQDVALRCDPISGHVSLYWYRQALGQGPEFLTYFNYEAQQDKSGLPNDRFSAERPEGSISTLTIQRTEQRDSAMYRCASSPGTGSAGNEQFFGPGTRLTVL.

V usage is TRBV28 and J usage is TRBJ2-2; TRBD2 matches 8 bases. Germline V gene sequence: CDR1 MDHEN, CDR2 SYDVKM. The CDR3 runs to 16 residues. V lost 3 bases to trimming and J lost 6 bases; unmatched junction nucleotides: 9. The CDR3 sequence is CASSFLQREPPGELFF. CDR3 DNA: TGTGCCAGCAGTTTTCTCCAGCGGGAGCCGCCCGGGGAGCTGTTTTTT.

The gene calls are TRBV9 and TRBJ2-1; the match to TRBD1 covers 7 bases. The V segment lost 0 bases and the J segment 3 bases; nucleotides outside the gene matches: 0. This CDR3 region has 14 residues. CDR1 SGDLS and CDR2 YYNGEE come from the germline V gene. The CDR3 reads CASSVGDSYNEQFF. In DNA form, the CDR3 reads TGTGCCAGCAGCGTAGGGGACAGCTACAATGAGCAGTTCTTC.

This chain uses TRBV7-9 with TRBJ2-1, with TRBD2 matching over 8 bases. The CDR3 totals 15 residues. Germline V lookup: CDR1 SEHNR, CDR2 FQNEAQ (reference sequence). The ends lost 3 bases at V and 7 bases at J; junction bases unmatched: 8. Here the CDR3 DNA reads TGTGCCAGCAGCTTGGCCGGGACTAGTGAGAATGAGCAGTTCTTC. Protein: CASSLAGTSENEQFF. Variable domain in full (rest from reference TRBV7-9 and TRBJ2-1): DTGVSQNPRHKITKRGQNVTFRCDPISEHNRLYWYRQTLGQGPEFLTYFQNEAQLEKSRLLSDRFSAERPKGSFSTLEIQRTEQGDSAMYLCASSLAGTSENEQFFGPGTRLTVL.

This sequence joins TRBV29-1 and TRBJ2-1, with TRBD2 matching over 8 bases. This CDR3 comprises 15 residues. Germline V gene lookup returns CDR1 SQVTM and CDR2 ANQGSEA. The V and J ends lost 6 bases and 7 bases, in that order; junction bases with no gene match: 14. As DNA, the CDR3 is TGCAGCGTCGAGGGGAGGACTAGCCAAAGAAATGAGCAGTTCTTC. This codes for CSVEGRTSQRNEQFF.